This record concerns one TCR beta chain sequence. This entry belongs to a study of blood T cell repertoires in COVID-19. On the study more broadly: Specimens from acute and convalescent COVID-19 originated in the United States, Italy and Spain. In each case, the material was cDNA or gDNA derived from T cells, B-cell-depleted T cells, or PBMCs.

CDR1 is GTSNPN and CDR2 is SVGIG in the germline V gene (reference sequence). The CDR3 spans 16 residues. J gave up 5 bases and V 5 bases, and 13 bases lay outside the gene matches. Per the original data handling: Reference gene primer amplification yielded estimated nucleated cell counts. Sequencing was performed with immunoSEQ multiplex PCR; in TCRdb, only in-frame clones are kept and a portion is missing. V and J calls and clone size are given by that table; D and trimming were obtained from the DNA. The sample yields about 140,000 clones, about 79% seen once. The sequenced material came from peripheral blood. This TCR was sampled from a man aged 60 to 69 with active or convalescent COVID-19. The chain is built from TRBV30 and TRBJ2-2; 8 bases map to TRBD2. The CDR3 DNA reads TGTGCCTGGGGCGCTAGGAGCGGGAGTGGTACCGGGGAGCTGTTTTTT. This codes for CAWGARSGSGTGELFF.